Listed here are 27 T cell receptor beta chains from one sample, sequenced in a study of T cell responses to AZD1222 COVID-19 vaccine. Assay used: immunoSEQ multiplex PCR; TCRdb lists only in-frame clones, some missing. The sample lists about 160,000 clones; about 91% were seen once. The material was peripheral blood, obtained on day 0 of MenACWY control vaccination. The origin of the receptors is an adult in good health.

The CDR3 coding sequence is TGTGCCTGGAGGGAGATGACAGGGGGTCAGCCCCAGCATTTT. Encoded protein: CAWREMTGGQPQHF. The gene calls are TRBV30 and TRBJ1-5; the match to TRBD1 covers 9 bases. The germline gives CDR1 GTSNPN, CDR2 SVGIG (reference sequence). The CDR3 runs 14 residues. V was clipped by 3 bases and J by 6 bases; unmatched bases: 6.

V and J are TRBV9 and TRBJ1-2; D not certain. The V and J ends lost 4 bases and 3 bases respectively, with 13 bases between them. There are 14 residues in the CDR3. The V gene's germline CDR1 is SGDLS and CDR2 YYNGEE. The CDR3 sequence is CASSPRTEHYGYTF. The CDR3 DNA sequence: TGTGCCAGCAGCCCAAGGACCGAGCACTATGGCTACACCTTC.

V is TRBV5-1 and J is TRBJ2-1; D may be TRBD2 (6 bases). The CDR3 spans 15 residues. The V gene's germline CDR1 is SGHRS and CDR2 YFSETQ. Trimming removed 5 bases from V and 10 bases from J, with 22 bases in between. The CDR3 reads CASSRDGGSKSEQFF. The CDR3 DNA reads TGCGCCAGCAGTCGGGACGGAGGGAGTAAAAGCGAGCAGTTCTTC.

CDR3: CASSPLDKYSGNTIYF. CDR3 DNA sequence: TGTGCCAGCTCACCTTTGGACAAGTACTCTGGAAACACCATATATTTT. This chain links TRBV18 with TRBJ1-3, with D possibly being TRBD1 (5 bases). The V end lost 3 bases, the J end lost 0 bases, and 12 bases lay between the germline ends. This CDR3 region has 16 residues. CDR1 is KGHSH and CDR2 is LQKENI in the germline V gene.

V is TRBV9 and J is TRBJ2-3; 10 bases align to TRBD2. The CDR3 totals 15 residues. CDR1 is SGDLS and CDR2 is YYNGEE in the germline V gene. V gave up 3 bases and J gave up 1 base; unmatched junction bases: 2. For the CDR3, the DNA is TGTGCCAGCAGCGCTAGCGGGGGTCGCACAGATACGCAGTATTTT. Protein product: CASSASGGRTDTQYF.

This clone is a singleton in its sample. In nucleotides, the CDR3 is TGCGCCAGCAGCTTGCGGACTAGCGGGAGGGGGAGCAATGAGCAGTTCTTC. Translated: CASSLRTSGRGSNEQFF. The rearrangement uses TRBV5-1 and TRBJ2-1; 15 bases align to TRBD2. CDR1 SGHRS and CDR2 YFSETQ come from the germline V gene. V lost 1 base to trimming and J lost 6 bases; unmatched junction nucleotides: 5. This CDR3 spans 17 amino acids.

The rearrangement uses TRBV6-5 and TRBJ2-7; D might be TRBD1 or TRBD2, each matching 5 bases. From germline, CDR1 is MNHEY and CDR2 SVGAGI. V shed 7 bases and J shed 6 bases, with 16 bases lying between them. The CDR3 is 13 residues long. The chain's CDR3 is CASTPSPQGEQYF. CDR3 coding DNA: TGTGCCAGCACCCCTAGCCCCCAGGGCGAGCAGTACTTC.

J is TRBJ1-1 and V is TRBV19; no firm D call. V lost 4 bases and J 1 base, leaving 7 bases between the germline ends. The CDR3 loop spans 13 amino acids. CDR1 LNHDA and CDR2 SQIVND come from the germline V gene (reference sequence). The CDR3 sequence is CASSNTANTEAFF. The CDR3 DNA follows: TGTGCCAGTAGTAATACAGCGAACACTGAAGCTTTCTTT.

The chain recombines TRBV30 with TRBJ2-1, with a possible D match to TRBD1 (6 bases). Trimming took off 3 bases at V and 12 bases at J, with 27 bases between the two ends. CDR3 length: 16 residues. Germline V gene data show CDR1 as GTSNPN and CDR2 as SVGIG (reference sequence). The DNA of the CDR3 is TGTGCCTGGAGGCCCTGGGCAGGGGCCGCGTCAATGGGGCAGTTCTTC. This translates into CAWRPWAGAASMGQFF. Together with reference TRBV30 and TRBJ2-1, the CDR3 gives the full variable domain: SQTIHQWPATLVQPVGSPLSLECTVEGTSNPNLYWYRQAAGRGLQLLFYSVGIGQISSEVPQNLSASRPQDRQFILSSKKLLLSDSGFYLCAWRPWAGAASMGQFFGPGTRLTVL.

V usage is TRBV25-1 and J usage is TRBJ1-3; a weak D match, TRBD1 (5 bases). CDR1 and CDR2 from the germline V gene are MGHDK and SYGVNS. With 1 base removed from V and 6 bases from J, the gap between germline ends came to 7 bases. This CDR3 contains 13 residues. CDR3 amino acids: CASSEWGENTIYF. The CDR3 bases are TGTGCCAGCAGTGAATGGGGGGAAAACACCATATATTTT.

The chain carries TRBV9 and TRBJ1-4; D gene uncertain. There are 15 residues in the CDR3. Trimming pared 0 bases from V and 1 base from J, leaving 7 bases between. Germline loops: CDR1 SGDLS, CDR2 YYNGEE. Written as DNA, the CDR3 is TGTGCCAGCAGCGTAGGGGGAGGAACTAATGAAAAACTGTTTTTT. Protein: CASSVGGGTNEKLFF.

This clone occurred a few times. This chain links TRBV7-9 with TRBJ1-2; D possibly corresponds to TRBD1 (5 bases). Trimming left V 2 bases short and J 6 bases short, with 16 bases between. This CDR3 is built from 15 residues. Germline values: CDR1 SEHNR, CDR2 FQNEAQ (reference sequence). Here the CDR3 DNA reads TGTGCCAGCAGCTTAATCGTGTCGGTGGGGGATGGCTACACCTTC. This codes for CASSLIVSVGDGYTF. Supplemented by reference TRBV7-9 and TRBJ1-2, the full variable domain reads DTGVSQNPRHKITKRGQNVTFRCDPISEHNRLYWYRQTLGQGPEFLTYFQNEAQLEKSRLLSDRFSAERPKGSFSTLEIQRTEQGDSAMYLCASSLIVSVGDGYTFGSGTRLTVV.

The chain carries TRBV3-1 (or the pseudogene TRBV3-2) and TRBJ2-3; D gene ambiguous. Germline loops: CDR1 LGHDT, CDR2 YNNKEL (reference sequence). Trimming stripped 4 bases from V and 0 bases from J, with 8 bases between. CDR3 size: 14 residues. CDR3 DNA: TGTGCCAGCAGCCCCATGATCAGCACAGATACGCAGTATTTT. It codes for CASSPMISTDTQYF.

The gene calls are TRBV6-5 and TRBJ2-7; 7 bases match TRBD2. After removal of 0 bases from V and 6 bases from J, the junction contained 2 bases not matched to a gene. This CDR3 has 13 amino acids. Germline-derived CDR1 and CDR2 are MNHEY and SVGAGI. The CDR3 reads CASSYSGGFEQYF. The CDR3 DNA reads as TGTGCCAGCAGTTACTCCGGGGGGTTCGAGCAGTACTTC.

In its sample, this clone was seen a few times. V is TRBV7-3 and J is TRBJ2-2; unclear D gene. Germline CDR1 reads SGHTA; CDR2 reads FQGTGA. Trimming removed 4 bases from V and 3 bases from J, with 12 bases in between. The CDR3 loop spans 15 amino acids. The CDR3 sequence is CASSSNSGDTGELFF. Written as DNA, the CDR3 is TGTGCCAGCAGCTCCAACAGTGGAGACACCGGGGAGCTGTTTTTT.

The V gene is TRBV28, the J gene TRBJ1-1; 9 bases are a match to TRBD1. The germline CDR1 and CDR2 sequences are MDHEN and SYDVKM. CDR3 length: 14 residues. Losses at the gene ends were 6 bases for V and 7 bases for J; bases not matched to a gene: 9. The CDR3 here is CASRPPGQGFEAFF. DNA of the CDR3: TGTGCCAGCAGACCACCGGGACAGGGTTTTGAAGCTTTCTTT. Drawing the rest from reference TRBV28 and TRBJ1-1, the complete variable domain is DVKVTQSSRYLVKRTGEKVFLECVQDMDHENMFWYRQDPGLGLRLIYFSYDVKMKEKGDIPEGYSVSREKKERFSLILESASTNQTSMYLCASRPPGQGFEAFFGQGTRLTVV.

The chain uses TRBV6-2 or TRBV6-3 and TRBJ1-4; a weak D match, TRBD1 (5 bases). Between the trimmed V and J ends, which lost 6 bases and 7 bases, there was a span of 15 bases. Germline loops: CDR1 MNHEY, CDR2 SVGEGT. The CDR3 contains 14 residues. DNA for the CDR3: TGTGCCAGCAGCTCGACCACAGGAATTGAAAAACTGTTTTTT. It encodes CASSSTTGIEKLFF.

The chain combines TRBV27 with TRBJ1-6, with 8 bases that match TRBD1. With V trimmed by 5 bases and J by 7 bases, 7 bases remained unmatched. The V gene's germline CDR1 is MNHEY and CDR2 SMNVEV (reference sequence). The CDR3 extends over 15 amino acids. The CDR3 region has the DNA TGTGCCAGCAGTCAAGACAGGGGTCTCAATTCACCCCTCCACTTT. The encoded protein is CASSQDRGLNSPLHF.

The V and J genes are TRBV5-1 and TRBJ1-6; the D is unclear. The CDR3 is 16 amino acids. Trimming took 4 bases from V and 7 from J, leaving 18 bases between them. The germline gives CDR1 SGHRS, CDR2 YFSETQ. CDR3 sequence: CASSAVEGGENSPLHF. Here the CDR3 DNA reads TGCGCCAGCAGCGCCGTCGAGGGCGGAGAAAATTCACCCCTCCACTTT.

The count of this clone is one. The V gene is TRBV6-5, the J gene TRBJ2-1; no definite D call. Germline values: CDR1 MNHEY, CDR2 SVGAGI. The CDR3 has 13 amino acids. The ends were cut back, 5 bases at V and 0 bases at J, with 5 bases in the middle. The CDR3 here is CASSTLSYNEQFF. Here the CDR3 DNA reads TGTGCCAGCAGTACCCTCTCCTACAATGAGCAGTTCTTC.

CDR3 amino acids: CAWSALVGRSSYNEQFF. The CDR3 coding sequence is TGTGCCTGGAGTGCCCTTGTCGGGAGAAGCTCCTACAATGAGCAGTTCTTC. The gene calls are TRBV30 and TRBJ2-1; possibly TRBD2 for D (6 bases). The CDR3 loop spans 17 amino acids. Germline V lookup: CDR1 GTSNPN, CDR2 SVGIG (reference sequence). V was shortened by 1 base and J by 0 bases, with 16 bases between the two germline ends.

This chain uses TRBV27 with TRBJ2-7; 9 nucleotides align to TRBD1. Trimming at V came to 3 bases and at J to 6 bases, leaving 3 bases not matched to a gene. This CDR3 is 13 amino acids long. Germline-derived CDR1 and CDR2 are MNHEY and SMNVEV (reference sequence). CDR3 amino acids: CASSFGTGSEQYF. CDR3 nucleotide sequence: TGTGCCAGCAGTTTCGGGACAGGGAGCGAGCAGTACTTC.

The rearrangement uses TRBV28 and TRBJ2-1, with D uncertain. V gave up 5 bases and J gave up 0 bases, with 11 bases separating them. This CDR3 region has 15 residues. CDR1 MDHEN and CDR2 SYDVKM come from the germline V gene. The CDR3 DNA sequence: TGTGCCAGCAGTGGGAACCCGAGCTCCTACAATGAGCAGTTCTTC. Translation gives CASSGNPSSYNEQFF.

A note on this clone: The junction differs from germline at one of its ends, possibly a read error. This chain joins TRBV5-5 and TRBJ1-5, with D possibly being TRBD1 (6 bases). The germline V gene encodes CDR1 SGHKS and CDR2 YYEKEE (reference sequence). The CDR3 consists of 13 residues. The CDR3 region is CASSLGTSQPQHF. The DNA for the CDR3 is TGTGCCAGCAGTTTGGGGACAAGCCAGCCCCAGCATTTT.

V usage is TRBV7-2 and J usage is TRBJ1-2; TRBD1 might be the D (5 bases). Trimming pared 1 base from V and 2 bases from J, leaving 5 bases between. Germline CDR1 is SGHTA and CDR2 is FQGNSA. The CDR3 runs to 13 residues. The CDR3 DNA reads as TGTGCCAGCAGCTTAGGGGACAACTATGGCTACACCTTC. Translated, it gives CASSLGDNYGYTF.

The gene calls are TRBV4-2 and TRBJ2-7; no clear D gene. The CDR3 totals 15 residues. Trimming cost V 0 bases and J 2 bases, with 11 bases left between them. Germline CDR1 reads LGHNA; CDR2 reads YNFKEQ. In nucleotides, the CDR3 is TGTGCCAGCAGCCAAGATCTTGGCAGGACCTACGAGCAGTACTTC. As protein: CASSQDLGRTYEQYF.

The gene calls are TRBV2 and TRBJ2-7, with D possibly TRBD2 on 6 matching bases. V was cut by 5 bases and J by 1 base, with 12 bases left in between. Germline V CDR1 and CDR2: SNHLY, FYNNEI. The length of the CDR3 is 14 residues. This CDR3 is CASSRAGGSYEQYF. CDR3 DNA sequence: TGTGCCAGCAGTAGGGCCGGAGGGTCCTACGAGCAGTACTTC.